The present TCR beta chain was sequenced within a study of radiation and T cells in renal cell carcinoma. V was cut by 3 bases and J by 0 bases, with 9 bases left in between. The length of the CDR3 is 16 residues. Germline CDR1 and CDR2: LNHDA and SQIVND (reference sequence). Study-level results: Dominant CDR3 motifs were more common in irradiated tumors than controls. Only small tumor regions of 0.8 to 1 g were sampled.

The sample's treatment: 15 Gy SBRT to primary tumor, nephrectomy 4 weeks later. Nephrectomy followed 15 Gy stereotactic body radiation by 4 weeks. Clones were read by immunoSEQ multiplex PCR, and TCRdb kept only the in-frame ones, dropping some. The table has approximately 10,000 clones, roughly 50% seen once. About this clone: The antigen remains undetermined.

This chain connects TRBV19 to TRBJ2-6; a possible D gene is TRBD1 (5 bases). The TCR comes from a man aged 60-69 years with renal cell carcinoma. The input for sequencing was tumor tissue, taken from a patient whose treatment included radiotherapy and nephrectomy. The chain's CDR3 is CASSMGLDSGANVLTF. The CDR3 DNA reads TGTGCCAGTAGTATGGGGCTGGACTCTGGGGCCAACGTCCTGACTTTC. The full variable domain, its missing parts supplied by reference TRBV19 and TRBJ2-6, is DGGITQSPKYLFRKEGQNVTLSCEQNLNHDAMYWYRQDPGQGLRLIYYSQIVNDFQKGDIAEGYSVSREKKESFPLTVTSAQKNPTAFYLCASSMGLDSGANVLTFGAGSRLTVL.